The T cell receptor (beta chain) under discussion was sequenced for a study of blood T cell repertoires in COVID-19. Clones were read by immunoSEQ multiplex PCR, and TCRdb kept only the in-frame ones, dropping some. Of 110,000 or so clones in the sample, 85% are singletons; the top ten hold less than 3.5%. This clonotype was sampled from a man between 40 and 49 years old with acute or convalescent COVID-19. The source material was peripheral blood.

The CDR3 nucleotides read TGTGCCAGTAGTACGGGACTGGGCTCCTACGAGCAGTACTTC. Protein: CASSTGLGSYEQYF. The chain joins TRBV19 to TRBJ2-7; tentative D call: TRBD2 (6 bases). The CDR3 contains 14 residues. V dropped 4 bases and J dropped 0 bases, with 10 bases sitting between them. The germline V gene encodes CDR1 LNHDA and CDR2 SQIVND (reference sequence). Supplemented by reference TRBV19 and TRBJ2-7, the full variable domain reads DGGITQSPKYLFRKEGQNVTLSCEQNLNHDAMYWYRQDPGQGLRLIYYSQIVNDFQKGDIAEGYSVSREKKESFPLTVTSAQKNPTAFYLCASSTGLGSYEQYFGPGTRLTVT.